This TCR beta chain came from a study of blood T cell repertoires in COVID-19. On the study more broadly: The origin of the acute and convalescent COVID-19 samples was the United States, Italy and Spain. The analysed material was cDNA or gDNA that came from T cells, B-cell-depleted T cells, or PBMCs.

Original analysis: Amplification from reference gene primers served as the basis for estimated nucleated cell counts. Libraries were prepared by immunoSEQ multiplex PCR; TCRdb keeps only in-frame clonotypes and omits some of them. D and trimming were read from the DNA, whereas the V and J calls and clone size are those reported in that table. The table records around 200,000 clones, 88% of them present only once. This CDR3 has 12 residues. V was trimmed by 6 bases and J by 2 bases, leaving 7 bases between them. Germline assignment: CDR1 LGHDT and CDR2 YNNKEL (reference sequence). The TCR originated in a man younger than 35 with active or convalescent COVID-19. The sequenced material came from peripheral blood. The gene calls are TRBV3-1 (or the pseudogene TRBV3-2) and TRBJ1-1, with D unresolved. The CDR3 loop is CASRSLNTEAFF. The CDR3 DNA reads TGTGCCAGCAGGAGTTTAAACACTGAAGCTTTCTTT.